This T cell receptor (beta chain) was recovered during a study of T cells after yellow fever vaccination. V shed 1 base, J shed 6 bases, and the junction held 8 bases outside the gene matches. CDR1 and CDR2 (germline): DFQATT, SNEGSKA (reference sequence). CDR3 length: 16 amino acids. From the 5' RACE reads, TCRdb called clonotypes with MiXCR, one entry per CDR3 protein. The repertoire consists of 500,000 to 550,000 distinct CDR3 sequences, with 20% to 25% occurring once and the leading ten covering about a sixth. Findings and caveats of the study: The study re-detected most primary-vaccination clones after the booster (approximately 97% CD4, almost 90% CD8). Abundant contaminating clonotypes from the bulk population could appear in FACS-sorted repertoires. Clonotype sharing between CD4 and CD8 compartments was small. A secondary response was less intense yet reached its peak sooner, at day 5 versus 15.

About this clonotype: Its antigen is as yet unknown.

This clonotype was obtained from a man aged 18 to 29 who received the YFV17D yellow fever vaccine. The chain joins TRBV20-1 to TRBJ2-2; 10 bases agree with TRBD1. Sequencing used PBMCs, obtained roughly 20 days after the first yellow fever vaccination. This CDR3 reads CSARGGGQGSAGELFF. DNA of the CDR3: TGCAGTGCTAGAGGGGGGGGACAGGGGTCCGCCGGGGAGCTGTTTTTT.